What follows describes a single TCR beta chain. There is no known antigen for this receptor. Within one base of it there is no much larger clone, and no base qualities were kept. The sample is drawn from a study of cytomegalovirus exposure and HLA in healthy donors (dated by TCRdb to 2017 to 2019). The study in broad terms: According to a later analysis, one platform produced both the approximately 110 validation repertoires and the roughly 640 repertoires of the first cohort. The study was designed to test whether signatures of past pathogen exposure could be identified by cataloging public T cell receptors. In addition to the first cohort of 666 subjects, a separate validation cohort of 120 different subjects was used. To predict cytomegalovirus infection status, the study brought together high-throughput TCR immunosequencing, statistical association of individual TCRs with disease status, and machine learning.

The donors were included in the validation cohort of over a hundred subjects, a group kept apart from the roughly 690-subject first cohort. Library preparation used the immunoSEQ multiplex PCR assay. In the source study's methods: A statistical classification framework was developed to diagnose cytomegalovirus status using the catalog of TCR beta chain sequences. The immuneACCESS repertoire file appears here via TCRdb, limited to in-frame rearrangements. These files lack a portion of the clones; in checked studies, under half of the deficit traces to unresolved V genes, and the cause of the others is not known. V and J calls and clone size are copied from that table; D and trimming were computed from the DNA. The sample table shows around 180,000 clones, and approximately 80% are seen once. The top ten constitute about 7% of the sample. Unmatched junction bases come to 4, with V trimmed by 3 bases and J by 6 bases. Counted from cysteine to phenylalanine, this CDR3 has 13 amino acids. Only the CDR3 DNA is retained, 39 bases long and in frame from the first base. The germline V gene supplies CDR1 LGHNA and CDR2 YSLEER.

General conclusions and limits of the study: In the study, about 150 TCR beta chains were listed as associated with cytomegalovirus. Subsequent analysis determined that TCRs grouped into clusters in the first cohort also showed a tendency toward co-occurrence across the 130 or so validation repertoires, and approximately 94% of cluster scores exceeded 0. While some public TCRs were present in many individuals, most TCR sequences turned up only very rarely across donors. A later analysis lacked HLA typing for the validation cohort, so it scored co-occurrence in that cohort across all 110 or so repertoires. The classifier was reported to diagnose cytomegalovirus status with high specificity and sensitivity in both the original cohort and the validation cohort. A few of the identified cytomegalovirus-associated TCR beta chains were confirmed in vitro to be specific for cytomegalovirus antigens. According to the authors, the approach could potentially be generalized to other disease states and immunological phenotypes.

This clonotype was obtained from a man between 18 and 29 years old in good health and CMV-seropositive. The sequence joins TRBV4-3 to TRBJ1-1, with 7 central nucleotides matching TRBD1. Sequenced input: PBMCs. The CDR3 loop reads CASSHSGQPEAFF. The nucleotide sequence reads as follows: TGCGCCAGCAGCCACTCGGGACAGCCTGAAGCTTTCTTT.